The 31 T cell receptor beta chains listed next were all sequenced from one sample in a study of response to subunit inactivated influenza vaccine. In TCRdb, the RT-PCR reads were re-called with MiXCR into one record per CDR3 protein. The sample holds 700,000 to 800,000 distinct CDR3 sequences; about a fifth are singletons and the top ten take approximately 10%. The sequencing here drew on PBMCs from blood, taken around 5 days after vaccination. The origin of the receptors is a man aged 50-60 years who received an inactivated influenza vaccine.

In this sample, this clonotype turned up a few times. The chain links TRBV24-1 to TRBJ2-3, with 11 nucleotides matching TRBD2. Looked up from germline, CDR1 is KGHDR and CDR2 is SFDVKD. The V and J ends lost 4 bases and 0 bases, in that order; junction bases with no gene match: 17. CDR3 length: 21 residues. The DNA for the CDR3 is TGTGCCACCAGTGACCCGAGAGCCGGGACTAGCGGACCTACTAGCACAGATACGCAGTATTTT. This encodes CATSDPRAGTSGPTSTDTQYF.

This clonotype was picked up many times. The rearrangement uses TRBV4-3 and TRBJ2-1; no definite D call. Trimming removed 0 bases from V and 10 bases from J, with 13 bases in between. CDR1 is LGHNA, CDR2 YSLEER, per germline. The CDR3 extends over 14 amino acids. The CDR3 here is CASSQDSSPVEQFF. Here the CDR3 DNA reads TGCGCCAGCAGCCAAGATTCCTCCCCCGTGGAGCAGTTCTTC.

V usage is TRBV12-3 or TRBV12-4 and J usage is TRBJ1-2; D perhaps matches TRBD1 (5 bases). The CDR3 runs 13 residues. V was trimmed by 3 bases and J by 5 bases, leaving 10 bases between them. CDR3 residues: CASSFQGVYGYTF. CDR3 DNA sequence: TGTGCCAGCAGTTTCCAGGGTGTATATGGCTACACCTTC.

The V call is TRBV12-3 or TRBV12-4, the J call TRBJ1-4, with D possibly matching TRBD1 (6 bases). This CDR3 region has 13 residues. The V gene lost 8 bases and the J gene lost 3 bases, with 10 bases spanning the gap. The CDR3 loop reads CASSDRPNEKLFF. Written as DNA, the CDR3 is TGTGCCAGCTCAGACAGGCCTAATGAAAAACTGTTTTTT.

This sequence joins TRBV20-1 and TRBJ2-7, with D unresolved. Deletions cut 5 bases from V and 7 bases from J, with 9 bases between. CDR1 and CDR2 from the germline V gene are DFQATT and SNEGSKA (reference sequence). This CDR3 comprises 10 residues. Here the CDR3 reads CSARHLEQYF. CDR3 DNA: TGCAGTGCTCGCCATTTAGAGCAGTACTTC.

The chain links TRBV4-3 to TRBJ1-2; possibly TRBD1 for D (6 bases). The germline V and J ends were trimmed by 0 bases and 6 bases, with 11 bases remaining between them. CDR1 is LGHNA, CDR2 YSLEER, per germline. The CDR3 length is 14 residues. The CDR3 loop is CASSQEDRIHGYTF. Written as DNA, the CDR3 is TGCGCCAGCAGCCAAGAAGACAGGATCCATGGCTACACCTTC.

This clonotype was seen a few times. V gene TRBV6-2 or TRBV6-3 combines with J gene TRBJ2-7; maybe TRBD2 (6 bases). Trimming removed 2 bases at V and 1 base at J, with 21 bases between. CDR3 length: 18 amino acids. The germline gives CDR1 MNHEY, CDR2 SVGEGT. CDR3 bases: TGTGCCAGCAGTTACCTGTTATTTGGGAGGCCCTCTTCCTACGAGCAGTACTTC. Protein product: CASSYLLFGRPSSYEQYF.

The chain has TRBV20-1 and TRBJ2-2; TRBD2 agrees at 7 bases. Germline values: CDR1 DFQATT, CDR2 SNEGSKA (reference sequence). V shed 3 bases and J 6 bases; nucleotides not matched to a gene: 4. The CDR3 is 13 amino acids. CDR3 DNA: TGCAGTGCTAGTTCAACTAGCGCCGGGGAGCTGTTTTTT. It translates to CSASSTSAGELFF.

This chain links TRBV11-2 with TRBJ2-1; tentatively, D is TRBD2 (5 bases). The germline V gene encodes CDR1 SGHAT and CDR2 FQNNGV. V gave up 0 bases and J gave up 10 bases, with 16 bases separating them. The CDR3 spans 15 residues. CDR3 region: CASSLDRRLRSEQFF. CDR3 nucleotide sequence: TGTGCCAGCAGCTTAGATCGGAGACTAAGGTCGGAGCAGTTCTTC.

The chain carries TRBV10-3 and TRBJ1-4, with a tentative D call TRBD1 (5 bases). Germline V CDR1 and CDR2: ENHRY, SYGVKD. The CDR3 loop spans 15 amino acids. Trimming removed 6 bases at V and 2 bases at J, with 13 bases between. CDR3 sequence reads: CAISESEGTNEKLFF. CDR3 in DNA: TGTGCCATCAGCGAGAGCGAGGGGACTAATGAAAAACTGTTTTTT.

The rearrangement joins TRBV5-1 to TRBJ1-1; possible D gene TRBD1, 6 bases. The CDR3 is 13 residues long. CDR1 is SGHRS and CDR2 is YFSETQ in the germline V gene. V lost 1 base to trimming and J lost 5 bases, with 9 bases between them. This chain's CDR3 is CASSLWGQTEAFF. The CDR3 DNA is TGCGCCAGCAGCTTGTGGGGGCAGACTGAAGCTTTCTTT.

The rearrangement uses TRBV6-6 and TRBJ2-5; TRBD1 might be the D (5 bases). Germline V gives CDR1 MNHNY, CDR2 SVGAGI (reference sequence). V was pared by 5 bases and J by 5 bases, with 12 bases between. This CDR3 region has 13 residues. CDR3 residues: CASSRGIGETQYF. For the CDR3, the DNA is TGTGCCAGCAGTAGGGGTATCGGGGAGACCCAGTACTTC.

The rearrangement joins TRBV7-2 to TRBJ2-3; 7 bases map to TRBD1. The CDR3 loop spans 17 amino acids. CDR1 is SGHTA, CDR2 FQGNSA, per germline. V was clipped by 3 bases and J by 0 bases; unmatched bases: 9. In DNA form, the CDR3 reads TGTGCCAGCAGCTTCTTCGTGGGACAGACGAGCACAGATACGCAGTATTTT. This codes for CASSFFVGQTSTDTQYF.

The chain recombines TRBV29-1 with TRBJ2-1, with 9 positions matching TRBD2. The CDR3 is 14 residues long. Germline V lookup: CDR1 SQVTM, CDR2 ANQGSEA. Germline trimming cut 4 bases from V and 10 bases from J; bases unmatched to any gene: 11. In DNA, the CDR3 is TGCAGCGTTGCATCTCGACTAGCGGTACGGGAGCAGTTCTTC. Protein sequence: CSVASRLAVREQFF.

This clonotype was seen repeatedly, ten times or more. The chain recombines TRBV7-8 with TRBJ2-3; tentatively, D is TRBD2 (5 bases). CDR1 SGHVS and CDR2 FQNEAQ come from the germline V gene. CDR3 size: 15 residues. Trimming removed 2 bases from V and 3 bases from J, with 12 bases in between. CDR3 DNA: TGTGCCAGCAGCTTATACTGGGGAGCGACAGATACGCAGTATTTT. Translated, it gives CASSLYWGATDTQYF.

The rearrangement links TRBV29-1 to TRBJ1-1, with D uncertain. Deletions cut 4 bases from V and 0 bases from J, with 15 bases between. Germline loops: CDR1 SQVTM, CDR2 ANQGSEA. This CDR3 is built from 15 residues. CDR3 loop: CSVGRVGQMNTEAFF. CDR3 in DNA: TGCAGCGTTGGCCGCGTCGGCCAGATGAACACTGAAGCTTTCTTT.

This clonotype was observed a few times. The chain couples TRBV20-1 to TRBJ2-1; 10 bases agree with TRBD2. CDR1 is DFQATT and CDR2 is SNEGSKA in the germline V gene (reference sequence). The CDR3 spans 14 residues. J gave up 6 bases and V 4 bases, and 6 bases lay outside the gene matches. CDR3 DNA: TGCAGTGCTACCGGACTAGCGGCGGGCAATGAGCAGTTCTTC. Translating it yields CSATGLAAGNEQFF.

Only a few counts were recorded for this clonotype. The chain combines TRBV20-1 with TRBJ2-7; D might be TRBD1 (5 bases). CDR3 size: 14 residues. CDR1 is DFQATT, CDR2 SNEGSKA, per germline (reference sequence). V lost 3 bases to trimming and J lost 0 bases, with 12 bases between them. The CDR3 spells CSASAGATSYEQYF. In DNA, the CDR3 is TGCAGTGCTAGCGCTGGGGCGACCTCCTACGAGCAGTACTTC.

There are a few counts of this clonotype. The gene calls are TRBV10-3 and TRBJ2-3; 11 bases fit TRBD2. CDR1 is ENHRY and CDR2 is SYGVKD in the germline V gene. Germline trimming cut 3 bases from V and 3 bases from J; bases unmatched to any gene: 5. The CDR3 consists of 16 residues. CDR3 sequence reads: CAISDLTSGGTDTQYF. As DNA, the CDR3 is TGTGCCATCAGTGACCTCACTAGCGGGGGAACAGATACGCAGTATTTT.

The V and J genes are TRBV5-1 and TRBJ1-6; D is unresolved. Trimming took 6 bases from V and 5 from J, leaving 18 bases between them. The CDR3 consists of 16 residues. Germline CDR1 is SGHRS and CDR2 is YFSETQ. The DNA for the CDR3 is TGCGCCAGCAACGATGGCTCCTTCCTTGATAATTCACCCCTCCACTTT. As protein: CASNDGSFLDNSPLHF.

This clonotype was recorded a few times. The V call is TRBV4-3, the J call TRBJ2-5, with 7 positions matching TRBD2. CDR1 is LGHNA and CDR2 is YSLEER in the germline V gene. The CDR3 has 15 residues. The ends lost 0 bases at V and 5 bases at J; junction bases unmatched: 6. This CDR3 is CASSQDAGVPETQYF. The CDR3 region has the DNA TGCGCCAGCAGCCAAGATGCGGGAGTCCCCGAGACCCAGTACTTC.

This clonotype was counted between two and nine times. V gene TRBV20-1 combines with J gene TRBJ2-1, with 13 bases that match TRBD2. The CDR3 extends over 14 amino acids. Germline CDR1 and CDR2: DFQATT and SNEGSKA (reference sequence). The ends lost 6 bases at V and 6 bases at J; junction bases unmatched: 5. CDR3 DNA: TGCAGTGCCATAACTAGCGGGAGGGCCAATGAGCAGTTCTTC. It is translated as CSAITSGRANEQFF.

The chain has TRBV4-2 and TRBJ2-7; 9 bases line up with TRBD1. V trimming: 1 base; J trimming: 5 bases; junction bases outside the gene matches: 6. This CDR3 comprises 15 residues. Germline V lookup: CDR1 LGHNA, CDR2 YNFKEQ. Here the CDR3 reads CASSQGRDRDHEQYF. Here the CDR3 DNA reads TGTGCCAGCAGCCAAGGACGGGACAGGGACCACGAGCAGTACTTC.

The table lists this clonotype with a few counts. J is TRBJ2-1 and V is TRBV12-3 or TRBV12-4; possible D gene TRBD1, 6 bases. Trimming stripped 5 bases from V and 2 bases from J, with 13 bases between. The CDR3 consists of 15 residues. CDR3 protein: CASSHPGDPYNEQFF. The CDR3 region has the DNA TGTGCCAGCAGTCATCCAGGGGACCCCTACAATGAGCAGTTCTTC.

In this sample, this clonotype turned up once. Given a much more abundant clone one base away, this may be a read error. The V and J genes are TRBV29-1 and TRBJ2-1, with 7 bases fitting TRBD2. Germline loops: CDR1 SQVTM, CDR2 ANQGSEA. The ends lost 6 bases at V and 15 bases at J; junction bases unmatched: 11. This CDR3 is 11 amino acids long. The CDR3 DNA reads TGCAGCGTACCACCTGGGGGGGTAGGGTTCTTC. Amino acids: CSVPPGGVGFF.

This clonotype was counted only a few times. The rearrangement links TRBV6-1 to TRBJ2-1; D ambiguous. The CDR3 length is 16 residues. V lost 6 bases to trimming and J lost 0 bases, with 15 bases between them. Germline V gene sequence: CDR1 MNHNS, CDR2 SASEGT. The DNA for the CDR3 is TGTGCCAGCAGCGTACTTTCGATTAGCTCCTACAATGAGCAGTTCTTC. Its translation: CASSVLSISSYNEQFF.

The chain couples TRBV24-1 to TRBJ2-2, with 7 positions matching TRBD1. Germline V gives CDR1 KGHDR, CDR2 SFDVKD. With 4 bases clipped from V and 1 base from J, the junction kept 5 bases outside the gene matches. CDR3 length equals 16 residues. The CDR3 spells CATSDPGGKNTGELFF. CDR3 nucleotides: TGTGCCACCAGTGACCCAGGGGGTAAGAACACCGGGGAGCTGTTTTTT.

In its sample, this clonotype was seen a few times. V is TRBV7-8 and J is TRBJ1-2; D remains ambiguous. CDR1 is SGHVS and CDR2 is FQNEAQ in the germline V gene. The CDR3 covers 14 residues. The V end lost 0 bases, the J end lost 5 bases, and 10 bases lay between the germline ends. The CDR3 DNA sequence: TGTGCCAGCAGCTTAGCGCATTTGGGTTATGGCTACACCTTC. Its protein product is CASSLAHLGYGYTF. Full variable domain (missing parts from reference TRBV7-8 and TRBJ1-2): GAGVSQSPRYKVAKRGQDVALRCDPISGHVSLFWYQQALGQGPEFLTYFQNEAQLDKSGLPSDRFFAERPEGSVSTLKIQRTQQEDSAVYLCASSLAHLGYGYTFGSGTRLTVV.

This chain uses TRBV3-1 with TRBJ2-2; the D gene is possibly TRBD2 (6 bases). Germline V CDR1 and CDR2: LGHDT, YNNKEL (reference sequence). The CDR3 contains 14 residues. V was trimmed by 1 base and J by 7 bases, leaving 10 bases between them. The CDR3 coding sequence is TGTGCCAGCAGCCAAGGGGCGGGGATCGGGGAGCTGTTTTTT. Translating gives CASSQGAGIGELFF.

This clonotype was counted many times. The chain employs TRBV7-2 and TRBJ1-5; D unresolved. The CDR3 runs to 12 residues. Germline CDR1 is SGHTA and CDR2 is FQGNSA. V was clipped by 5 bases and J by 0 bases, with 2 bases between them. The CDR3 here is CASSDSNQPQHF. DNA of the CDR3: TGTGCCAGCAGCGATAGCAATCAGCCCCAGCATTTT.

This clonotype was counted a few times. This chain uses TRBV20-1 with TRBJ2-1; the D is unclear. In germline, CDR1 is DFQATT, CDR2 SNEGSKA (reference sequence). The germline V and J ends were trimmed by 0 bases and 4 bases, with 10 bases remaining between them. The CDR3 runs 14 residues. The CDR3 sequence is CSARDPFGYNEQFF. CDR3 bases: TGCAGTGCTAGAGATCCGTTCGGATACAATGAGCAGTTCTTC.